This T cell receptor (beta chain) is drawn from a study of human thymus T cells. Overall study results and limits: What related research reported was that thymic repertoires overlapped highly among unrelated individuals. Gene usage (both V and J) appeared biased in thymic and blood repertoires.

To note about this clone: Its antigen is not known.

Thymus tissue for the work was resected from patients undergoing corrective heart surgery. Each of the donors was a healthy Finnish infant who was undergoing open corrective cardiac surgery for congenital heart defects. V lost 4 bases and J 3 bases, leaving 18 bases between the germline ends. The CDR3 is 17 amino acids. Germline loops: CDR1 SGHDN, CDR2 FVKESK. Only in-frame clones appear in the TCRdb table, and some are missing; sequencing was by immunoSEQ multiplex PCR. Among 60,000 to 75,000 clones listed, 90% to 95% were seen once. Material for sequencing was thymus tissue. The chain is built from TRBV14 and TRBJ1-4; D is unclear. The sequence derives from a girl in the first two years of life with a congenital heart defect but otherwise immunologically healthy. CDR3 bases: TGTGCCAGCAGCCCTGGCCTAAGGGCAGGAGCTAATGAAAAACTGTTTTTT. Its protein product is CASSPGLRAGANEKLFF.